The clone carrying this T cell receptor (beta chain) has ten or more counts. The antigen remains undetermined. The V gene lost 3 bases and the J gene lost 5 bases, with 20 bases spanning the gap. CDR1 and CDR2 (germline): SGHVS, FNYEAQ. The CDR3 is 17 residues long. MiXCR, applied by TCRdb to the reads, yields one record per CDR3 protein. The sample consists of approximately 500,000 distinct CDR3 sequences, more than 15% of them appearing once. This specimen belongs to a study of T cell repertoires in cytomegalovirus infection. The overall study: TCR beta signatures that were public indicated CMV infection and matching HLA type. The study, taken as a whole, reports: CMV carriers having the relevant HLA were flagged by cumulative public TCR beta family frequency. HLA-C-restricted TCR beta clonotypes specific for CMV led the ex vivo response.

The chain has TRBV7-6 and TRBJ2-1; no definite D call. The sequence was obtained from a human donor in good health (CMV status not recorded). Some clones in this sample may be carry-over from other donors' samples. What was sequenced was CD8+ T cells from PBMCs. The CDR3 loop is CASSLVVGPRANNEQFF. CDR3 coding DNA: TGTGCCAGCAGCTTGGTTGTCGGCCCTCGGGCTAACAATGAGCAGTTCTTC.